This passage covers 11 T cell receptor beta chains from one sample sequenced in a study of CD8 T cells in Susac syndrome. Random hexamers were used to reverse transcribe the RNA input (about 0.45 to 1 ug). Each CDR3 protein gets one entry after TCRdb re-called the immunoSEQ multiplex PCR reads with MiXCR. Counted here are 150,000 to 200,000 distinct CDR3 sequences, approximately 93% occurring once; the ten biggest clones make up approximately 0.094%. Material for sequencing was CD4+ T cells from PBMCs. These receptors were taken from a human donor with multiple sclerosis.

The CDR3 DNA reads as TGTGCCACCAGTGAGCCAGGGGGCTCGGCAGATACGCAGTATTTT. Its translation: CATSEPGGSADTQYF. The rearrangement uses TRBV24-1 and TRBJ2-3, with 8 bases identical to TRBD1. The CDR3 is 15 residues long. J lost 4 bases, V lost 4 bases, and 6 bases had no gene match. Germline loops: CDR1 KGHDR, CDR2 SFDVKD.

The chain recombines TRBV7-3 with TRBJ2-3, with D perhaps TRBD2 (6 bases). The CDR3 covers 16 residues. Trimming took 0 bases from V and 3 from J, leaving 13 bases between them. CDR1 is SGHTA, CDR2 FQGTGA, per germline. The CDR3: CASSLTLGGATDTQYF. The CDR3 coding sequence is TGTGCCAGCAGCTTAACGTTGGGCGGGGCGACAGATACGCAGTATTTT.

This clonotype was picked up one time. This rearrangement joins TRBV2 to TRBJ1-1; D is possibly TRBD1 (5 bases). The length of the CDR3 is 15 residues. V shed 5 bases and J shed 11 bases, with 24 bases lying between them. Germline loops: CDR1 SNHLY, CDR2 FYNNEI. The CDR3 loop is CASSYTRDSYAAAFF. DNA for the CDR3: TGTGCCAGCAGTTATACTCGGGACTCATACGCAGCGGCTTTCTTT.

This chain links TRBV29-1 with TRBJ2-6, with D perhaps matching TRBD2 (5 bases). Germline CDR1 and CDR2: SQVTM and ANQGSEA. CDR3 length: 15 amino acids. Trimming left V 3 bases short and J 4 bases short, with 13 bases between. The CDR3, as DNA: TGCAGCGTTGATGCGGGTTTTAACGGGGCCAACGTCCTGACTTTC. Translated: CSVDAGFNGANVLTF.

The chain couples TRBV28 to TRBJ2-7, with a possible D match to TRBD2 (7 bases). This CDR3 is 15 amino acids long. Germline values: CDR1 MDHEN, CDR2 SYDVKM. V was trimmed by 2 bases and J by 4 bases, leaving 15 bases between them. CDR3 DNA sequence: TGTGCCAGCAGTTTAGGGGGGGGCGCGTGGTACGAGCAGTACTTC. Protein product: CASSLGGGAWYEQYF.

Here the CDR3 DNA reads TGTGCCAGCAGCGCGCGGGGGTTCTCCTACGAGCAGTACTTC. Protein sequence: CASSARGFSYEQYF. This rearrangement joins TRBV14 to TRBJ2-7, with TRBD2 matching over 7 bases. Trimming at V came to 5 bases and at J to 0 bases, leaving 4 bases not matched to a gene. This CDR3 has 14 amino acids. Germline V gene sequence: CDR1 SGHDN, CDR2 FVKESK. Variable domain in full (rest from reference TRBV14 and TRBJ2-7): EAGVTQFPSHSVIEKGQTVTLRCDPISGHDNLYWYRRVMGKEIKFLLHFVKESKQDESGMPNNRFLAERTGGTYSTLKVQPAELEDSGVYFCASSARGFSYEQYFGPGTRLTVT.

This CDR3 reads CSASLVGGAHYEQFF. The CDR3 nucleotides read TGCAGTGCTAGTTTGGTAGGGGGAGCTCACTATGAGCAGTTCTTC. The V and J genes are TRBV20-1 and TRBJ2-1; maybe TRBD1 (6 bases). CDR1 DFQATT and CDR2 SNEGSKA come from the germline V gene (reference sequence). The CDR3 has 15 residues. With 3 bases removed from V and 8 bases from J, the gap between germline ends came to 20 bases.

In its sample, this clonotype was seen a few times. The DNA for the CDR3 is TGTGCCAGCTCACCAGGGACTCAAGAGACCCAGTACTTC. It translates to CASSPGTQETQYF. This chain connects TRBV18 to TRBJ2-5, with D tentatively TRBD2 (6 bases). Germline V gives CDR1 KGHSH, CDR2 LQKENI. V was pared by 2 bases and J by 2 bases, with 6 bases between. The CDR3 has 13 amino acids.

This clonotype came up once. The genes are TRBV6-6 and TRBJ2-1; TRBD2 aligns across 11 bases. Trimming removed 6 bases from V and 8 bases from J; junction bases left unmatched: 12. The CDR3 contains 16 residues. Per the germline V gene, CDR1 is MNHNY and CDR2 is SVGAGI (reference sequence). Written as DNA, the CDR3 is TGTGCCAGCAGAACGCGGACTAGCGGGTATGGGGATGAGCAGTTCTTC. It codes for CASRTRTSGYGDEQFF.

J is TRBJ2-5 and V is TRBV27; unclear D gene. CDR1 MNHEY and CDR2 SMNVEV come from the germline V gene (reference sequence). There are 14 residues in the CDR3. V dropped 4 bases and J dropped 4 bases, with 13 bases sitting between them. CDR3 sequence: CASSSSTLGETQYF. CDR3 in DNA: TGTGCCAGCAGTTCCTCTACTTTAGGAGAGACCCAGTACTTC.

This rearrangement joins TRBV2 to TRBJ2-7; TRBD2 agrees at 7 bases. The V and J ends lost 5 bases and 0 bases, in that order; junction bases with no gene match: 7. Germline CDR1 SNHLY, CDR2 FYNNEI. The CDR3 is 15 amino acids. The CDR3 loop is CASSQPSSGSYEQYF. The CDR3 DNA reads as TGTGCCAGCAGTCAGCCTTCTAGCGGCTCCTACGAGCAGTACTTC. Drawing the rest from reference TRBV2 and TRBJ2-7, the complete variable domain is EPEVTQTPSHQVTQMGQEVILRCVPISNHLYFYWYRQILGQKVEFLVSFYNNEISEKSEIFDDQFSVERPDGSNFTLKIRSTKLEDSAMYFCASSQPSSGSYEQYFGPGTRLTVT.